This T cell receptor (beta chain) was retrieved from a study of blood T cell repertoires in COVID-19. For the study at large: The analysed material was cDNA or gDNA that came from T cells, B-cell-depleted T cells, or PBMCs.

Trimming shortened V by 3 bases and J by 8 bases, and 3 bases separated the two germline ends. CDR1 is SQVTM, CDR2 ANQGSEA, per germline. The CDR3 loop spans 9 amino acids. All recovered Cohort 3 donors got two negative PCRs, got clearance, or saw symptom resolution. Here immunoSEQ multiplex PCR was the method, and the copy in TCRdb shows in-frame clones only, minus some. Here the sample spans some 270,000 clones, 70% to 90% being singletons. This clonotype was sampled from a woman aged 30 to 39 who had recovered from COVID-19. The sequenced sample was PBMCs or T cells enriched from blood (not recorded which). The rearrangement joins TRBV29-1 to TRBJ2-3; D gene uncertain. CDR3 protein: CSVESTQYF. In DNA, the CDR3 is TGCAGCGTTGAGAGTACGCAGTATTTT.